The T cell receptor (beta chain) under discussion was sequenced for a study of blood T cell repertoires in COVID-19. Study-wide context: Some COVID-19 samples were acute and others convalescent; all came from the United States, Italy and Spain. In each case, the material was cDNA or gDNA derived from T cells, B-cell-depleted T cells, or PBMCs.

Original analysis: Researchers report that nucleated cell counts were estimated from reference gene primer amplification. Sequencing was performed with immunoSEQ multiplex PCR; in TCRdb, only in-frame clones are kept and a portion is missing. The V and J calls and clone size are taken from that table; D and trimming were inferred from the DNA. In the table there are 140,000 to 150,000 clones, 85% to 90% of which are singletons. The CDR3 extends over 14 amino acids. CDR1 and CDR2 (germline): SGHVS, FNYEAQ. Trimming removed 5 bases at V and 4 bases at J, with 14 bases between. The sequenced material came from peripheral blood. The chain joins TRBV7-6 to TRBJ1-1; D possibly corresponds to TRBD1 (6 bases). The clonotype originates from a woman aged 60-75 years with active COVID-19. The CDR3 nucleotides are TGTGCCAGCAGCCGACTACAGGGTGTCACTGAAGCTTTCTTT. Protein: CASSRLQGVTEAFF. Full variable domain (outside the CDR3, taken from reference TRBV7-6 and TRBJ1-1): GAGVSQSPRYKVTKRGQDVALRCDPISGHVSLYWYRQALGQGPEFLTYFNYEAQQDKSGLPNDRFSAERPEGSISTLTIQRTEQRDSAMYRCASSRLQGVTEAFFGQGTRLTVV.